Listed here are 28 T cell receptor beta chains from one sample, sequenced in a study of CD8 T cells in ankylosing spondylitis. TCRdb called the 5' RACE reads again in MiXCR, with one record for every CDR3 protein. The table records some 40,000 distinct CDR3 sequences, approximately 10% of them present only once. Material: blood, either unsorted or a sorted T cell fraction (not recorded which). Receptor source: a male donor with ankylosing spondylitis or in good health (not recorded which).

This clonotype was counted many times. The rearrangement links TRBV7-2 to TRBJ2-7; D is ambiguous. The CDR3 totals 15 residues. The V gene lost 5 bases and the J gene lost 6 bases, with 20 bases spanning the gap. The germline CDR1 and CDR2 sequences are SGHTA and FQGNSA. The CDR3 sequence: CASSNNRPPYGEQYF. CDR3 DNA sequence: TGTGCCAGCAGCAATAACCGGCCTCCCTACGGCGAGCAGTACTTC.

This clonotype was detected ten times or more. The genes are TRBV5-6 and TRBJ2-2; 9 nucleotides line up with TRBD2. Germline CDR1 is SGHDT and CDR2 is YYEEEE. This CDR3 region has 14 residues. Trimming cost V 5 bases and J 1 base; bases outside gene matches: 0. The CDR3 nucleotides read TGTGCCAGCAGGACTAGCGGGAACACCGGGGAGCTGTTTTTT. Translation gives CASRTSGNTGELFF.

This clonotype has a count of ten or more. V is TRBV28 and J is TRBJ2-1; 8 positions agree with TRBD1. Germline V gene data show CDR1 as MDHEN and CDR2 as SYDVKM. This CDR3 comprises 15 residues. V shed 2 bases, J shed 4 bases, and the junction held 4 bases outside the gene matches. The CDR3 here is CASSLRTGRYNEQFF. CDR3 DNA sequence: TGTGCCAGCAGTTTACGGACAGGGAGGTACAATGAGCAGTTCTTC.

This clonotype was seen ten or more times. The chain couples TRBV12-3 or TRBV12-4 to TRBJ2-7, with TRBD1 identical over 10 bases. The junction had 8 bases not matched to a gene; V was cut back by 8 bases and J by 7 bases. This CDR3 comprises 13 residues. The CDR3 loop reads CASAGTGVSEQYF. DNA for the CDR3: TGTGCCAGCGCCGGGACAGGGGTGAGTGAGCAGTACTTC.

This clonotype was seen repeatedly, ten times or more. The chain links TRBV7-9 to TRBJ1-1; 10 bases line up with TRBD1. After removal of 7 bases from V and 6 bases from J, the junction contained 8 bases not matched to a gene. The CDR3 has 14 amino acids. Germline V gene sequence: CDR1 SEHNR, CDR2 FQNEAQ (reference sequence). CDR3 nucleotides: TGTGCCAGCACCTCCGGGACAGGGGACCCTGAAGCTTTCTTT. Residues: CASTSGTGDPEAFF. The whole variable domain, filled in from reference TRBV7-9 and TRBJ1-1, reads DTGVSQNPRHKITKRGQNVTFRCDPISEHNRLYWYRQTLGQGPEFLTYFQNEAQLEKSRLLSDRFSAERPKGSFSTLEIQRTEQGDSAMYLCASTSGTGDPEAFFGQGTRLTVV.

This clonotype has a count of ten or more. The CDR3 here is CASSPLTGTGFSPLHF. The CDR3 DNA sequence: TGTGCCAGCAGCCCACTCACCGGGACAGGGTTTTCACCCCTCCACTTT. V is TRBV7-6 and J is TRBJ1-6; 9 bases fit TRBD1. J gave up 9 bases and V 5 bases, and 11 bases lay outside the gene matches. Germline V lookup: CDR1 SGHVS, CDR2 FNYEAQ. The CDR3 is made up of 16 amino acids. Full variable domain (outside the CDR3, taken from reference TRBV7-6 and TRBJ1-6): GAGVSQSPRYKVTKRGQDVALRCDPISGHVSLYWYRQALGQGPEFLTYFNYEAQQDKSGLPNDRFSAERPEGSISTLTIQRTEQRDSAMYRCASSPLTGTGFSPLHFGNGTRLTVT.

In this sample, this clonotype turned up many times. The chain couples TRBV9 to TRBJ2-5; 7 nucleotides match TRBD2. The CDR3 spans 14 residues. Germline CDR1 is SGDLS and CDR2 is YYNGEE. V shed 0 bases, J shed 1 base, and the junction held 0 bases outside the gene matches. CDR3 region: CASSVAGGQETQYF. As DNA, the CDR3 is TGTGCCAGCAGCGTAGCGGGAGGCCAAGAGACCCAGTACTTC.

Ten or more counts support this clonotype. V gene TRBV13 combines with J gene TRBJ1-2; the D gene is possibly TRBD1 (5 bases). Looked up from germline, CDR1 is PRHDT and CDR2 is FYEKMQ (reference sequence). The CDR3 is 14 residues long. V was pared by 5 bases and J by 8 bases, with 18 bases between. CDR3 protein: CASSPRDGGTGYTF. The CDR3 DNA sequence: TGTGCCAGCAGCCCGCGGGACGGGGGAACCGGCTACACCTTC. The whole variable domain, remainder taken from reference TRBV13 and TRBJ1-2, is AAGVIQSPRHLIKEKRETATLKCYPIPRHDTVYWYQQGPGQDPQFLISFYEKMQSDKGSIPDRFSAQQFSDYHSELNMSSLELGDSALYFCASSPRDGGTGYTFGSGTRLTVV.

This clonotype has a count of ten or more. This sequence joins TRBV19 and TRBJ2-3; D perhaps matches TRBD2 (5 bases). The V and J ends lost 5 bases and 0 bases respectively, with 12 bases between them. The CDR3 has 15 amino acids. Germline-derived CDR1 and CDR2 are LNHDA and SQIVND (reference sequence). CDR3 sequence: CASSGSQRSTDTQYF. In nucleotides, the CDR3 is TGTGCCAGTAGTGGCTCCCAGCGGAGCACAGATACGCAGTATTTT. The variable domain in full, with the rest retrieved from reference TRBV19 and TRBJ2-3, is DGGITQSPKYLFRKEGQNVTLSCEQNLNHDAMYWYRQDPGQGLRLIYYSQIVNDFQKGDIAEGYSVSREKKESFPLTVTSAQKNPTAFYLCASSGSQRSTDTQYFGPGTRLTVL.

The gene calls are TRBV7-2 and TRBJ2-1, with 10 nucleotides matching TRBD2. CDR1 and CDR2 from the germline V gene are SGHTA and FQGNSA. V was pared by 3 bases and J by 3 bases, with 5 bases of the junction left unmatched. This CDR3 has 16 residues. The CDR3 reads CASSFQGLADYNEQFF. Written as DNA, the CDR3 is TGTGCCAGCAGCTTCCAAGGACTAGCGGACTACAATGAGCAGTTCTTC.

The V gene is TRBV6-6, the J gene TRBJ2-1, with 12 bases identical to TRBD2. J lost 10 bases, V lost 7 bases, and 11 bases had no gene match. The length of the CDR3 is 15 residues. Per the germline V gene, CDR1 is MNHNY and CDR2 is SVGAGI (reference sequence). Here the CDR3 reads CASTLAGGEANEQFF. CDR3 bases: TGTGCCAGCACACTAGCGGGAGGAGAAGCCAACGAGCAGTTCTTC.

This clonotype was observed a single time. V is TRBV7-2 and J is TRBJ1-3, with D possibly matching TRBD1 (6 bases). This CDR3 has 15 residues. The V gene lost 6 bases and the J gene lost 2 bases, with 14 bases spanning the gap. Germline-derived CDR1 and CDR2 are SGHTA and FQGNSA. CDR3 DNA sequence: TGTGCCAGCAGTACTAACCAGGGGCCTGGAAACACCATATATTTT. Its protein product is CASSTNQGPGNTIYF.

This clonotype was counted a few times. The J gene is TRBJ2-2, the V gene TRBV18; D possibly corresponds to TRBD2 (5 bases). The V end lost 2 bases, the J end lost 6 bases, and 13 bases lay between the germline ends. The CDR3 totals 15 residues. Germline V CDR1 and CDR2: KGHSH, LQKENI. CDR3 sequence reads: CASSPKREYAGELFF. The DNA for the CDR3 is TGTGCCAGCTCACCAAAAAGGGAGTACGCCGGGGAGCTGTTTTTT.

The gene calls are TRBV7-3 and TRBJ2-7, with 10 bases aligning to TRBD1. Per germline, CDR1 SGHTA and CDR2 FQGTGA. Unmatched junction bases numbered 8, after V lost 5 bases and J lost 7 bases. This CDR3 has 14 amino acids. The CDR3 here is CASSPRQGAGEQYF. CDR3 DNA: TGTGCCAGCAGCCCTCGACAGGGGGCGGGGGAGCAGTACTTC.

This clonotype has a count of ten or more. CDR3 sequence (DNA): TGCGCCAGCTCCACTAGCGGCCCCACAGATACGCAGTATTTT. This encodes CASSTSGPTDTQYF. The rearrangement joins TRBV5-1 to TRBJ2-3; TRBD2 matches at 8 bases. Germline CDR1 SGHRS, CDR2 YFSETQ. Trimming took 7 bases from V and 2 from J; bases not matched to a gene: 6. This CDR3 has 14 amino acids.

Relative to its sample, this clonotype is medium-sized. CDR3 sequence (DNA): TGTGCCAGCAGCTTTGGGAACAGGGAAAACATTCAGTACTTC. It is translated as CASSFGNRENIQYF. The chain is built from TRBV7-3 and TRBJ2-4; D is possibly TRBD1 (6 bases). CDR1 is SGHTA, CDR2 FQGTGA, per germline. Trimming took 3 bases from V and 5 from J, leaving 11 bases between them. The CDR3 extends over 14 amino acids.

The chain is built from TRBV30 and TRBJ2-1; TRBD1 matches 8 bases. V was pared by 2 bases and J by 4 bases, with 10 bases of the junction left unmatched. This CDR3 comprises 16 residues. Germline loops: CDR1 GTSNPN, CDR2 SVGIG (reference sequence). The CDR3 sequence: CAWSTGRTGMYNEQFF. CDR3 nucleotide sequence: TGTGCCTGGAGTACGGGGAGGACAGGGATGTACAATGAGCAGTTCTTC.

Many counts were recorded for this clonotype. V and J are TRBV5-1 and TRBJ2-2, with D possibly TRBD2 on 5 matching bases. The CDR3 sequence is 17 residues long. Deletions cut 0 bases from V and 7 bases from J, with 19 bases between. Per the germline V gene, CDR1 is SGHRS and CDR2 is YFSETQ. The CDR3 nucleotides are TGCGCCAGCAGCTTGGAATTAGGAGCACTCGAGGGCGGGGAGCTGTTTTTT. Translation: CASSLELGALEGGELFF.

This chain uses TRBV4-3 with TRBJ2-3; D possibly corresponds to TRBD2 (7 bases). There are 16 residues in the CDR3. Per the germline V gene, CDR1 is LGHNA and CDR2 is YSLEER. Trimming left V 4 bases short and J 4 bases short, with 18 bases between. CDR3 sequence: CASSRPPGGIADTQYF. The CDR3 nucleotides are TGCGCCAGCAGCCGCCCCCCGGGGGGCATCGCAGATACGCAGTATTTT.

The chain carries TRBV5-1 and TRBJ1-1; D is possibly TRBD1 (6 bases). V shed 3 bases and J shed 4 bases, with 16 bases lying between them. Germline values: CDR1 SGHRS, CDR2 YFSETQ. The CDR3 consists of 15 residues. The CDR3 bases are TGCGCCAGCAGCTCACAGGGTATGGGGCCCACTGAAGCTTTCTTT. This gives the protein CASSSQGMGPTEAFF.

This clonotype was seen more than once but under ten times. The V call is TRBV7-8, the J call TRBJ1-6, with D possibly TRBD1 on 6 matching bases. The CDR3 runs to 13 residues. The germline CDR1 and CDR2 sequences are SGHVS and FQNEAQ. Deletions cut 5 bases from V and 10 bases from J, with 12 bases between. The CDR3 nucleotides read TGTGCCAGCAGCCCAACAGGGAACTCACCCCTCCACTTT. Its translation: CASSPTGNSPLHF.

The chain employs TRBV11-1 and TRBJ2-5; D ambiguous. Germline values: CDR1 SGHAT, CDR2 FQDESV (reference sequence). V gave up 3 bases and J gave up 5 bases, with 10 bases separating them. The CDR3 has 13 amino acids. The CDR3 sequence: CASSFDLHETQYF. CDR3 nucleotides: TGTGCCAGCAGCTTTGACCTCCACGAGACCCAGTACTTC.

The table lists this clonotype with a count of one. This chain connects TRBV10-3 to TRBJ2-1; maybe TRBD1 (6 bases). Germline CDR1 is ENHRY and CDR2 is SYGVKD. V shed 4 bases and J shed 7 bases, with 23 bases lying between them. The length of the CDR3 is 17 residues. CDR3 amino acids: CAISAFWQGQKINEQFF. The CDR3 nucleotides read TGTGCCATCAGTGCTTTTTGGCAGGGGCAAAAGATTAATGAGCAGTTCTTC.

This clonotype was seen many times. This chain joins TRBV6-2 or TRBV6-3 and TRBJ2-2, with 9 bases identical to TRBD1. V was clipped by 5 bases and J by 4 bases; unmatched bases: 5. This CDR3 is built from 15 residues. The V gene's germline CDR1 is MNHEY and CDR2 SVGEGT. The CDR3 reads CASSEDRGSTGELFF. In DNA, the CDR3 is TGTGCCAGCAGTGAGGACAGGGGATCCACCGGGGAGCTGTTTTTT.

This clonotype was seen ten or more times. The rearrangement uses TRBV12-3 or TRBV12-4 and TRBJ2-7; the D is unclear. The V end was cut by 9 bases, the J end by 0 bases, with 6 bases between. This CDR3 comprises 11 residues. This CDR3 reads CASSNSYEQYF. As DNA, the CDR3 is TGTGCCAGTAGTAACTCCTACGAGCAGTACTTC.

The gene calls are TRBV7-6 and TRBJ2-7, with D perhaps TRBD1 (5 bases). This CDR3 has 14 residues. Trimming took 5 bases from V and 3 from J, leaving 14 bases between them. Germline V gene data show CDR1 as SGHVS and CDR2 as FNYEAQ. The CDR3 sequence is CASSAPGHFYEQYF. The CDR3 DNA follows: TGTGCCAGCAGCGCGCCCGGACACTTCTACGAGCAGTACTTC.

By proportion, this clonotype is medium-sized. CDR3 coding DNA: TGTGCCATCAGTGAGTCAAGGGGTCAAGAGACCCAGTACTTC. It yields the protein CAISESRGQETQYF. J is TRBJ2-5 and V is TRBV10-3; weak D call: TRBD1 (5 bases). CDR1 is ENHRY, CDR2 SYGVKD, per germline. The CDR3 has 14 residues. V lost 0 bases and J lost 2, with 7 bases in between.

This clonotype was picked up many times. The chain carries TRBV20-1 and TRBJ1-1; the match to TRBD1 covers 10 bases. Germline CDR1 and CDR2: DFQATT and SNEGSKA (reference sequence). This CDR3 has 16 residues. The V and J ends lost 4 bases and 0 bases, in that order; junction bases with no gene match: 8. The CDR3 coding sequence is TGCAGTGCTACCGGGACAGGGGAATTCATGAACACTGAAGCTTTCTTT. Translated, it gives CSATGTGEFMNTEAFF.